These 4 T cell receptor beta chains were sequenced from one sample in a study of T cell changes during pregnancy in multiple sclerosis. Profiling relied on immunoSEQ multiplex PCR, and the TCRdb table lists in-frame clones only, not all of them. The sample contains more than 50,000 clones, less than 95% of which appear only once. The source was CD8+ T cells from peripheral blood mononuclear cells, collected after pregnancy. The source of these receptors is a female donor with multiple sclerosis, enrolled in a pregnancy study.

This clone was seen a handful of times. J is TRBJ2-1 and V is TRBV6-6; D not certain. The CDR3 extends over 16 amino acids. V was shortened by 3 bases and J by 0 bases, with 12 bases between the two germline ends. Germline-derived CDR1 and CDR2 are MNHNY and SVGAGI (reference sequence). The CDR3 loop reads CASSYHAGYSYNEQFF. CDR3 sequence (DNA): TGTGCCAGCAGTTATCACGCCGGGTACTCCTACAATGAGCAGTTCTTC.

This chain connects TRBV5-6 to TRBJ2-3; no clear D. CDR1 SGHDT and CDR2 YYEEEE come from the germline V gene. The germline V and J ends were trimmed by 2 bases and 6 bases, with 10 bases remaining between them. This CDR3 has 13 residues. CDR3: CASSFSRSDTQYF. The CDR3 DNA sequence: TGTGCCAGCAGCTTTTCGCGTAGTGATACGCAGTATTTT.

This chain connects TRBV6-6 to TRBJ2-7; possibly TRBD1 for D (5 bases). Trimming took off 6 bases at V and 2 bases at J, with 11 bases between the two ends. Germline CDR1 MNHNY, CDR2 SVGAGI (reference sequence). The CDR3 is 13 residues long. The CDR3 nucleotides are TGTGCCAGCAGCACAGGACCAGCCTACGAGCAGTACTTC. It yields the protein CASSTGPAYEQYF.

V gene TRBV7-8 combines with J gene TRBJ2-5; 7 nucleotides line up with TRBD2. With V trimmed by 4 bases and J by 4 bases, 9 bases remained unmatched. Germline assignment: CDR1 SGHVS and CDR2 FQNEAQ. The CDR3 is made up of 15 amino acids. DNA for the CDR3: TGTGCCAGCAGCTCCCGCCTGGGGGGGAGAGAGACCCAGTACTTC. Translation gives CASSSRLGGRETQYF.